These 19 T cell receptor beta chains originate from one sample sequenced in a study of blood T cell repertoires in COVID-19. The method was immunoSEQ multiplex PCR; TCRdb's version includes in-frame clones alone and lacks a portion of them. This sample yields 270,000 or so clones, of which 86% are seen a single time; around 12% belongs to the top ten. The specimen was peripheral blood. Receptor source: a woman in her 30s with COVID-19, enrolled during active disease.

The rearrangement uses TRBV10-2 and TRBJ2-1; a weak D match, TRBD1 (6 bases). The germline V gene encodes CDR1 WSHSY and CDR2 SAAADI. The CDR3 consists of 13 residues. V was cut by 4 bases and J by 6 bases, with 10 bases left in between. The CDR3 nucleotides are TGCGCCAGCAGTGGCGGACAGACCAATGAGCAGTTCTTC. It encodes CASSGGQTNEQFF.

This chain links TRBV4-1 with TRBJ2-3; D is unresolved. The V end was cut by 4 bases, the J end by 5 bases, with 7 bases between. Germline V CDR1 and CDR2: MGHRA, YSYEKL. This CDR3 is 12 amino acids long. CDR3 region: CASSPYGDTQYF. The CDR3 DNA follows: TGCGCCAGCAGCCCTTACGGAGATACGCAGTATTTT.

This sequence joins TRBV5-1 and TRBJ2-1; 13 bases align to TRBD2. V shed 0 bases, J shed 6 bases, and the junction held 6 bases outside the gene matches. Per germline, CDR1 SGHRS and CDR2 YFSETQ. The CDR3 is 17 residues long. The CDR3 DNA follows: TGCGCCAGCAGCTTGGTCCCACGGACTAGCGGGGGCAATGAGCAGTTCTTC. This encodes CASSLVPRTSGGNEQFF.

This chain connects TRBV2 to TRBJ2-5, with 8 bases that match TRBD2. Germline loops: CDR1 SNHLY, CDR2 FYNNEI. This CDR3 has 16 residues. With 4 bases clipped from V and 5 bases from J, the junction kept 12 bases outside the gene matches. CDR3 in amino acids: CASSGGSGVQSETQYF. CDR3 bases: TGTGCCAGCAGTGGGGGTAGCGGGGTCCAATCGGAGACCCAGTACTTC.

The chain couples TRBV6-5 to TRBJ1-2; the D is unclear. The length of the CDR3 is 14 residues. CDR1 MNHEY and CDR2 SVGAGI come from the germline V gene. Trimming pared 2 bases from V and 0 bases from J, leaving 7 bases between. The CDR3 loop reads CASSYEGSNYGYTF. The CDR3 region has the DNA TGTGCCAGCAGTTACGAGGGTTCTAACTATGGCTACACCTTC.

The sample holds one count of this clone. This CDR3 reads CASRYRLAGGFNEQFF. DNA of the CDR3: TGCGCCAGCCGCTACCGACTAGCGGGGGGGTTCAATGAGCAGTTCTTC. The V call is TRBV4-1, the J call TRBJ2-1; 14 nucleotides align to TRBD2. After removal of 8 bases from V and 6 bases from J, the junction contained 9 bases not matched to a gene. There are 16 residues in the CDR3. CDR1 MGHRA and CDR2 YSYEKL come from the germline V gene.

The chain combines TRBV3-1 (or the pseudogene TRBV3-2) with TRBJ2-1; the D gene is possibly TRBD2 (7 bases). Between the trimmed V and J ends, which lost 2 bases and 7 bases, there was a span of 18 bases. The CDR3 consists of 16 residues. The germline V gene has CDR1 LGHDT and CDR2 YNNKEL (reference sequence). The CDR3 reads CASSQLGGAILNEQFF. The CDR3 nucleotides read TGTGCCAGCAGCCAATTAGGGGGGGCCATTTTGAATGAGCAGTTCTTC.

This clone appeared a single time. The chain joins TRBV27 to TRBJ1-1; D unclear. The length of the CDR3 is 15 residues. In germline, CDR1 is MNHEY, CDR2 SMNVEV (reference sequence). The V and J ends lost 6 bases and 1 base respectively, with 15 bases between them. The CDR3 here is CASRLTGVRNTEAFF. CDR3 DNA: TGTGCCAGCAGACTAACCGGTGTGAGGAACACTGAAGCTTTCTTT.

The chain has TRBV5-6 and TRBJ2-4, with 7 bases aligning to TRBD2. Trimming cost V 4 bases and J 7 bases; bases outside gene matches: 11. The germline CDR1 and CDR2 sequences are SGHDT and YYEEEE. CDR3 size: 15 residues. The CDR3: CASSTPHGGGNIQYF. CDR3 coding DNA: TGTGCCAGCAGCACCCCCCATGGGGGAGGGAACATTCAGTACTTC.

The genes are TRBV21-1 and TRBJ2-1; the D call of TRBD1 is as the table states it, not checked on the DNA. TRBV21-1 is a listed pseudogene. This CDR3 is built from 15 residues. Written as DNA, the CDR3 is TGTGCCAGCAGCAAATCACAGGGTCCCGAAGGGGAGCAGTTCTTC. Its protein product is CASSKSQGPEGEQFF.

The genes are TRBV27 and TRBJ1-1; 7 bases match TRBD1. The CDR3 sequence is 15 residues long. The germline gives CDR1 MNHEY, CDR2 SMNVEV (reference sequence). The junction had 2 bases not matched to a gene; V was cut back by 0 bases and J by 1 base. The CDR3 bases are TGTGCCAGCAGTTTATCGAACAGGGGGAACACTGAAGCTTTCTTT. Amino acids: CASSLSNRGNTEAFF.

This clone was observed a single time. This rearrangement joins TRBV29-1 to TRBJ2-1; TRBD2 is a possible D gene (6 bases). The CDR3 extends over 12 amino acids. The germline CDR1 and CDR2 sequences are SQVTM and ANQGSEA. Trimming took 7 bases from V and 3 from J, leaving 10 bases between them. This CDR3 reads CSAPEGYNEQFF. For the CDR3, the DNA is TGCAGCGCCCCGGAGGGCTACAATGAGCAGTTCTTC.

The chain couples TRBV2 to TRBJ1-5; no definite D call. The V gene lost 5 bases and the J gene lost 6 bases, with 11 bases spanning the gap. The CDR3 consists of 13 residues. Germline V gene data show CDR1 as SNHLY and CDR2 as FYNNEI. CDR3 in DNA: TGTGCCAGCAGTTTTCCAGGTCTTCAGCCCCAGCATTTT. Its protein is CASSFPGLQPQHF.

This chain's CDR3 is CASSYRTYEQYF. In DNA form, the CDR3 reads TGTGCCAGCAGCTACCGGACTTACGAGCAGTACTTC. The chain carries TRBV11-2 and TRBJ2-7, with a tentative D call TRBD2 (5 bases). Germline-derived CDR1 and CDR2 are SGHAT and FQNNGV. The V end lost 4 bases, the J end lost 4 bases, and 8 bases lay between the germline ends. This CDR3 is 12 amino acids long.

This chain connects TRBV2 to TRBJ2-7, with 10 positions matching TRBD2. V lost 9 bases, J lost 1 base, and 9 bases stayed unmatched. The germline gives CDR1 SNHLY, CDR2 FYNNEI. This CDR3 region has 15 residues. The CDR3 nucleotides are TGTGCCAGTTTAGCGGGGGGCTTTCTTTCCTACGAGCAGTACTTC. This codes for CASLAGGFLSYEQYF.

The chain joins TRBV18 to TRBJ2-1; tentatively, D is TRBD2 (5 bases). The germline V gene has CDR1 KGHSH and CDR2 LQKENI. The CDR3 length is 15 residues. The V gene lost 1 base and the J gene lost 7 bases, with 14 bases spanning the gap. This CDR3 is CASSPLEPGGNEQFF. The CDR3 DNA is TGTGCCAGCTCACCACTTGAACCGGGCGGGAATGAGCAGTTCTTC.

This clone was counted between two and nine times. This chain uses TRBV6-5 with TRBJ2-7, with 8 bases identical to TRBD2. Trimming took 0 bases from V and 0 from J; bases not matched to a gene: 1. The CDR3 spans 15 residues. The germline gives CDR1 MNHEY, CDR2 SVGAGI. The CDR3 bases are TGTGCCAGCAGTTACTCAGCGGGGGCCTCCTACGAGCAGTACTTC. The encoded protein is CASSYSAGASYEQYF.

The chain is built from TRBV27 and TRBJ2-3; the match to TRBD2 covers 9 bases. The CDR3 is 16 residues long. V lost 11 bases, J lost 4 bases, and 16 bases stayed unmatched. Germline V gives CDR1 MNHEY, CDR2 SMNVEV (reference sequence). The chain's CDR3 is CAAGRGGDPRADTQYF. CDR3 nucleotide sequence: TGTGCCGCGGGGCGGGGGGGGGACCCAAGGGCAGATACGCAGTATTTT.

The chain combines TRBV9 with TRBJ2-2, with TRBD2 matching over 11 bases. This CDR3 has 14 residues. Per the germline V gene, CDR1 is SGDLS and CDR2 is YYNGEE. V lost 9 bases, J lost 9 bases, and 10 bases stayed unmatched. CDR3 protein: CATNDSGGDWELFF. The CDR3 nucleotides are TGTGCCACCAACGATAGCGGGGGGGATTGGGAGCTGTTTTTT.